The rows below give T cell receptor beta chains drawn from one sample of a study of cytomegalovirus exposure and HLA in healthy donors. The protocol was immunoSEQ multiplex PCR, while the TCRdb copy is restricted to in-frame clones and leaves out a portion. The sample lists some 130,000 clones; roughly three quarters were seen once. Sequenced: PBMCs. These receptor sequences come from a man younger than 30 in good health and CMV-seronegative. The conserved cysteine and the conserved F or W are not part of the CDR3 here. Each record gives: V gene, J gene, D gene, CDR3 protein. D genes are given only for firm matches.

TRBV18	TRBJ2-7	TRBD2	ASSPSSGGHEQY
TRBV6-1	TRBJ2-4	TRBD1	ASSARDRVQNIQY
TRBV27	TRBJ2-7	TRBD1	ASSVGDSVSYEQY
TRBV7-3	TRBJ1-5	TRBD1	ASSRAGQIVWSNQPQH
TRBV5-4	TRBJ2-3	TRBD2	ASSPGLVSTDTQY
TRBV5-6	TRBJ1-3	NA	ASSLLMGRGSGNTIY
TRBV7-8	TRBJ1-2	NA	ASSSRQVLVSYGYT
TRBV2	TRBJ2-7	NA	ASSEALRRPGIDEQY
TRBV5-1	TRBJ1-1	TRBD1	ASSITGGDTEAF
TRBV5-6	TRBJ1-1	NA	ASSLIGARGNTEAF
TRBV2	TRBJ1-2	NA	ASSDRGLGGYT